This T cell receptor beta chain came from a study of blood T cell repertoires in COVID-19. About the research overall: From the United States, Italy and Spain came samples of acute and convalescent COVID-19.

Original methodology: Reference gene primer amplification yielded estimated nucleated cell counts. Profiling relied on immunoSEQ multiplex PCR, and the TCRdb table lists in-frame clones only, not all of them. That table supplies the V and J calls and clone size; D and trimming were determined from the DNA. The profile shows fewer than 300,000 clones, 70% to 90% of them singletons. Participant ages covered about 18 to 95 years across 24 US areas. The germline V gene has CDR1 MNHEY and CDR2 SVGAGI. Trimming took 6 bases from V and 2 from J, leaving 16 bases between them. This CDR3 region has 15 residues.

The sequenced sample consisted of PBMCs or T cells enriched from blood (not recorded which). The sequence came from a woman aged 40-49 years with acute COVID-19. The chain employs TRBV6-5 and TRBJ2-5; D perhaps matches TRBD1 (8 bases). This CDR3 reads CASRRTGGGQETQYF. The CDR3 DNA sequence: TGTGCCAGCAGGCGAACAGGGGGGGGTCAAGAGACCCAGTACTTC.